The 2 T cell receptor beta chains below come from one sample, sequenced in a study of pediatric ulcerative colitis. Assay used: immunoSEQ multiplex PCR; TCRdb lists only in-frame clones, some missing. The sample has around 65,000 clones, 70% to 85% seen once; the top ten hold around 4.9%. The sample taken for sequencing was blood. Receptors were obtained from a boy aged 5-17 years with moderate ulcerative colitis.

The genes are TRBV2 and TRBJ1-2; D call uncertain. V was pared by 10 bases and J by 8 bases, with 14 bases between. This CDR3 spans 11 amino acids. Germline V gene lookup returns CDR1 SNHLY and CDR2 FYNNEI. CDR3 nucleotides: TGTGCCATCTTACCCGCCGGCGGCTACACCTTC. Protein: CAILPAGGYTF.

The table lists this clone with a few counts. This rearrangement joins TRBV28 to TRBJ1-5; no clear D. Per germline, CDR1 MDHEN and CDR2 SYDVKM. The CDR3 sequence is 15 residues long. The germline V and J ends were trimmed by 4 bases and 0 bases, with 10 bases remaining between them. The CDR3 nucleotides are TGTGCCAGCAGTTCTATGAATTATAGCAATCAGCCCCAGCATTTT. This codes for CASSSMNYSNQPQHF.